Reported below is one T cell receptor (beta chain). The sample comes from a study of blood T cell repertoires in COVID-19. This CDR3 spans 17 amino acids. Unmatched junction bases numbered 8, after V lost 0 bases and J lost 7 bases. CDR1 and CDR2 (germline): SGHRS, YFSETQ. The method was immunoSEQ multiplex PCR; TCRdb's version includes in-frame clones alone and lacks a portion of them. The sample holds approximately 230,000 clones; approximately 86% are singletons and the top ten take around 6%. Living in 24 US areas, the participants were between roughly 18 and 90 years of age. The chain uses TRBV5-1 and TRBJ2-1; TRBD2 matches at 12 bases. Source material: PBMCs or T cells enriched from blood (not recorded which). The TCR comes from a young woman with acute COVID-19. Here the CDR3 DNA reads TGCGCCAGCAGCTTGGGGCTAGCGGGGGGGCTTAGGAATGAGCAGTTCTTC. Translated, it gives CASSLGLAGGLRNEQFF.